These 20 T cell receptor beta chains were sequenced from one sample in a study of blood T cells in healthy people across ages. Sample-barcoded 5' priming and a J-beta primer mix drove a second PCR of about 6 to 12 cycles. TCRdb itself ran the 5' RACE reads through MiXCR, one entry per CDR3 protein. The table records 1.5 million to 2 million distinct CDR3 sequences, under 30% of them present only once. Sequenced: blood. Receptors were obtained from a woman in her twenties or thirties in good health.

This clonotype was counted between two and nine times. J is TRBJ2-7 and V is TRBV7-2, with unresolved D. The CDR3 consists of 14 residues. Trimming took 6 bases from V and 2 from J, leaving 14 bases between them. Germline CDR1 SGHTA, CDR2 FQGNSA. The CDR3 bases are TGTGCCAGCAGTGCCCCGGGTCGACCCTACGAGCAGTACTTC. It encodes CASSAPGRPYEQYF. The full variable domain, with the rest looked up from reference TRBV7-2 and TRBJ2-7, is GAGVSQSPSNKVTEKGKDVELRCDPISGHTALYWYRQSLGQGLEFLIYFQGNSAPDKSGLPSDRFSAERTGGSVSTLTIQRTQQEDSAVYLCASSAPGRPYEQYFGPGTRLTVT.

This clonotype came up many times. The chain joins TRBV9 to TRBJ2-5, with D possibly called TRBD1 or TRBD2 (5 bases each). The CDR3 contains 14 residues. Trimming cost V 4 bases and J 4 bases, with 14 bases left between them. Looked up from germline, CDR1 is SGDLS and CDR2 is YYNGEE. The CDR3 region is CASSRGRGGETQYF. CDR3 DNA sequence: TGTGCCAGCAGCAGGGGCCGTGGGGGAGAGACCCAGTACTTC.

This clonotype was picked up a small number of times. This sequence joins TRBV4-2 and TRBJ1-4; 7 bases align to TRBD1. Germline V gives CDR1 LGHNA, CDR2 YNFKEQ. V lost 1 base, J lost 3 bases, and 8 bases stayed unmatched. CDR3 size: 17 residues. CDR3 nucleotides: TGTGCCAGCAGCCAAGTAGTAGGGGGCAGATCTAATGAAAAACTGTTTTTT. Translating gives CASSQVVGGRSNEKLFF.

This clonotype occurred a few times. V is TRBV28 and J is TRBJ2-5, with TRBD2 as a possible D gene (6 bases). This CDR3 spans 14 amino acids. The germline V gene has CDR1 MDHEN and CDR2 SYDVKM. Between the trimmed V and J ends, which lost 6 bases and 11 bases, there was a span of 22 bases. CDR3 nucleotide sequence: TGTGCCAGCAGGGGGGGACCCTTAGGTTCCGGGCAGTACTTC. This codes for CASRGGPLGSGQYF. Supplemented by reference TRBV28 and TRBJ2-5, the full variable domain reads DVKVTQSSRYLVKRTGEKVFLECVQDMDHENMFWYRQDPGLGLRLIYFSYDVKMKEKGDIPEGYSVSREKKERFSLILESASTNQTSMYLCASRGGPLGSGQYFGPGTRLLVL.

This clonotype turned up a few times. The rearrangement links TRBV5-1 to TRBJ2-1; TRBD2 matches 12 bases. Losses at the gene ends were 2 bases for V and 12 bases for J; bases not matched to a gene: 6. CDR1 and CDR2 from the germline V gene are SGHRS and YFSETQ. This CDR3 is 14 amino acids long. The CDR3 DNA is TGCGCCAGCAGCTTACCGACTAGCGGGGGAGGGCAGTTCTTC. This sequence encodes CASSLPTSGGGQFF.

The V gene is TRBV28, the J gene TRBJ2-7; either TRBD1 or TRBD2 may fit D (5 bases each). This CDR3 is built from 13 residues. The germline V gene has CDR1 MDHEN and CDR2 SYDVKM. V was clipped by 8 bases and J by 4 bases, with 15 bases between them. The CDR3: CASEGRWDYEQYF. The CDR3 region has the DNA TGTGCCAGCGAGGGACGGTGGGATTACGAGCAGTACTTC.

This clonotype was observed at least ten times. This chain joins TRBV6-5 and TRBJ1-5; 11 positions match TRBD1. CDR3 length equals 16 residues. Germline trimming cut 6 bases from V and 1 base from J; bases unmatched to any gene: 5. CDR1 and CDR2 from the germline V gene are MNHEY and SVGAGI. CDR3 protein: CASSPRDRGSNQPQHF. The DNA of the CDR3 is TGTGCCAGCAGCCCCCGGGACAGGGGGAGCAATCAGCCCCAGCATTTT.

This clonotype was seen many times. The chain is built from TRBV20-1 and TRBJ2-1, with 7 positions matching TRBD1. With V trimmed by 5 bases and J by 5 bases, 3 bases remained unmatched. The CDR3 sequence is 12 residues long. Germline CDR1 is DFQATT and CDR2 is SNEGSKA (reference sequence). The CDR3 nucleotides are TGCAGTGCTCCGACAGGGAACAATGAGCAGTTCTTC. Protein sequence: CSAPTGNNEQFF.

This clonotype turned up a few times. The chain carries TRBV10-3 and TRBJ1-2; tentative D call: TRBD1 (5 bases). Germline V gives CDR1 ENHRY, CDR2 SYGVKD. This CDR3 spans 13 amino acids. V gave up 0 bases and J gave up 6 bases, with 8 bases separating them. The CDR3 loop reads CAISESGDHGYTF. CDR3 in DNA: TGTGCCATCAGTGAGTCAGGGGACCATGGCTACACCTTC.

This clonotype was found a few times. This sequence joins TRBV7-9 and TRBJ1-6, with D hard to call. The germline V gene has CDR1 SEHNR and CDR2 FQNEAQ (reference sequence). The V end was cut by 2 bases, the J end by 6 bases, with 11 bases between. This CDR3 is built from 15 residues. CDR3 residues: CASSLYGKSNSPLHF. As DNA, the CDR3 is TGTGCCAGCAGCTTATATGGGAAGAGTAATTCACCCCTCCACTTT.

This clonotype was observed a handful of times. The chain joins TRBV6-2 or TRBV6-3 to TRBJ1-2, with 7 bases matching TRBD1. CDR3 length equals 18 residues. The germline V gene encodes CDR1 MNHEY and CDR2 SVGEGT. V was clipped by 0 bases and J by 6 bases; unmatched bases: 16. CDR3 sequence reads: CASSYSSDGGKTGNGYTF. The CDR3 nucleotides are TGTGCCAGCAGTTACTCGAGTGACGGGGGGAAGACAGGGAATGGCTACACCTTC.

This clonotype was seen a handful of times. The chain is built from TRBV4-1 and TRBJ2-1; 7 bases align to TRBD2. The CDR3 totals 16 residues. Per germline, CDR1 MGHRA and CDR2 YSYEKL. Trimming cost V 0 bases and J 5 bases; bases outside gene matches: 7. CDR3 sequence reads: CASSQDGGGVDNEQFF. Here the CDR3 DNA reads TGCGCCAGCAGCCAAGATGGGGGGGGGGTTGACAATGAGCAGTTCTTC.

The CDR3 DNA follows: TGTGCCAGCAGTGGGGGGAAGGGACAGCCCCAGCATTTT. Encoded protein: CASSGGKGQPQHF. The chain combines TRBV12-3 or TRBV12-4 with TRBJ1-5; D possibly corresponds to TRBD1 (5 bases). The CDR3 is made up of 13 amino acids. The V gene lost 5 bases and the J gene lost 7 bases, with 12 bases spanning the gap.

In its sample, this clonotype was seen many times. This chain uses TRBV10-3 with TRBJ2-5; possibly TRBD1 or TRBD2 for D (6 bases each). CDR1 and CDR2 from the germline V gene are ENHRY and SYGVKD. The CDR3 length is 15 residues. The V and J ends lost 9 bases and 3 bases respectively, with 20 bases between them. CDR3 bases: TGTGCCATACCTGAGGGGGGACTTATAGAAGAGACCCAGTACTTC. Protein: CAIPEGGLIEETQYF.

This chain links TRBV20-1 with TRBJ1-2, with unresolved D. Trimming stripped 5 bases from V and 0 bases from J, with 19 bases between. Germline CDR1 is DFQATT and CDR2 is SNEGSKA (reference sequence). This CDR3 has 16 residues. CDR3 in amino acids: CSASRSAGPANYGYTF. CDR3 in DNA: TGCAGTGCTTCCCGATCGGCCGGGCCCGCTAACTATGGCTACACCTTC.

The chain uses TRBV12-3 or TRBV12-4 and TRBJ2-1, with D perhaps matching TRBD1 or TRBD2 (6 bases each). The CDR3 covers 15 residues. V was cut by 10 bases and J by 0 bases, with 16 bases left in between. The CDR3 DNA follows: TGTGCCACCCACAGGGAGGTGGACTCCTACAATGAGCAGTTCTTC. This encodes CATHREVDSYNEQFF.

Details on this clonotype: One base away lies a much larger clone, so this may be a sequencing read error. The chain uses TRBV12-3 or TRBV12-4 and TRBJ2-3; TRBD2 agrees at 9 bases. CDR3 length: 14 amino acids. CDR3 DNA sequence: TGTGCCAGCAGTGTAGCGGGGGTCACAGATGCGCAGTATTTT. Its protein is CASSVAGVTDAQYF.

On this clonotype itself: Relative to the germline gene, one junction end is altered; a read error may explain this. The chain carries TRBV3-1 and TRBJ1-2; tentative D call: TRBD1 (6 bases). CDR1 is LGHDT, CDR2 YNNKEL, per germline (reference sequence). This CDR3 is built from 15 residues. CDR3 sequence reads: CASSQLTRGNYGHTF. CDR3 DNA sequence: TGTGCCAGCAGCCAACTTACCAGGGGAAACTATGGCCACACCTTC.

Remarks on this clonotype: A read error may be the cause here, since a much bigger clone is one base away. The chain recombines TRBV7-2 with TRBJ2-5; 8 nucleotides agree with TRBD1. Trimming removed 4 bases from V and 1 base from J; junction bases left unmatched: 5. Germline V CDR1 and CDR2: SGHTA, FQGNSA. CDR3 length equals 15 residues. CDR3 residues: CASSYQGACQETQYF. CDR3 nucleotide sequence: TGTGCCAGCAGCTATCAGGGGGCGTGCCAAGAGACCCAGTACTTC.

V is TRBV5-1 and J is TRBJ2-7; no clear D gene. The V end lost 4 bases, the J end lost 7 bases, and 18 bases lay between the germline ends. CDR1 and CDR2 (germline): SGHRS, YFSETQ. This CDR3 has 14 residues. The CDR3 sequence is CASSPGYDGDEQYF. The CDR3 DNA reads as TGCGCCAGCAGCCCTGGCTACGATGGCGATGAGCAGTACTTC.